Listed here are 20 T cell receptor beta chains from one sample, sequenced in a study of PD-L1 blockade in urothelial cancer. Sequencing used immunoSEQ multiplex PCR; TCRdb keeps in-frame clones, though not all of them. The sample yields approximately 15,000 clones, roughly 90% seen once. The specimen was PBMCs, collected around atezolizumab (anti-PD-L1) treatment. All receptors derive from a man aged 50-60 years with urothelial cancer.

This chain links TRBV11-1 with TRBJ2-1, with 9 positions matching TRBD2. Trimming removed 5 bases from V and 6 bases from J; junction bases left unmatched: 14. The CDR3 has 17 amino acids. Germline CDR1 is SGHAT and CDR2 is FQDESV (reference sequence). The CDR3 DNA sequence: TGTGCCAGCAGCCAAATTTCGGCGGGGGGGCCTAGCAATGAGCAGTTCTTC. This encodes CASSQISAGGPSNEQFF.

This chain joins TRBV15 and TRBJ2-6; D may be TRBD1 (6 bases). The CDR3 is made up of 16 amino acids. Germline V gene sequence: CDR1 LNHNV, CDR2 YYDKDF (reference sequence). V lost 3 bases to trimming and J lost 4 bases, with 13 bases between them. The CDR3 nucleotides read TGTGCCACCAGCAGGGACGGACAGCAAGGGGCCAACGTCCTGACTTTC. It codes for CATSRDGQQGANVLTF. Full variable domain (missing parts from reference TRBV15 and TRBJ2-6): DAMVIQNPRYQVTQFGKPVTLSCSQTLNHNVMYWYQQKSSQAPKLLFHYYDKDFNNEADTPDNFQSRRPNTSFCFLDIRSPGLGDTAMYLCATSRDGQQGANVLTFGAGSRLTVL.

J is TRBJ2-1 and V is TRBV18, with 7 bases fitting TRBD1. Germline loops: CDR1 KGHSH, CDR2 LQKENI. The CDR3 has 16 amino acids. V trimming: 3 bases; J trimming: 6 bases; junction bases outside the gene matches: 11. The CDR3 region is CASSPDRAFSSNEQFF. The CDR3 DNA reads as TGTGCCAGCTCACCCGACAGGGCCTTTTCTTCCAATGAGCAGTTCTTC.

This chain uses TRBV30 with TRBJ1-5; the D gene is possibly TRBD1 (6 bases). The length of the CDR3 is 12 residues. V gave up 0 bases and J gave up 8 bases, with 8 bases separating them. In germline, CDR1 is GTSNPN, CDR2 SVGIG (reference sequence). CDR3 residues: CAWSVQGKPQHF. The DNA for the CDR3 is TGTGCCTGGAGTGTCCAGGGGAAGCCCCAGCATTTT. The entire variable domain, with the rest obtained from reference TRBV30 and TRBJ1-5, is as follows: SQTIHQWPATLVQPVGSPLSLECTVEGTSNPNLYWYRQAAGRGLQLLFYSVGIGQISSEVPQNLSASRPQDRQFILSSKKLLLSDSGFYLCAWSVQGKPQHFGDGTRLSIL.

The chain couples TRBV5-1 to TRBJ2-5, with TRBD2 matching over 11 bases. From germline, CDR1 is SGHRS and CDR2 YFSETQ. The V gene end was trimmed by 0 bases and the J gene end by 4 bases; junction bases not matched to a gene: 5. The CDR3 runs to 16 residues. CDR3 sequence (DNA): TGCGCCAGCAGCTTGGCCCGACTAGCGGGATCAGAGACCCAGTACTTC. Protein sequence: CASSLARLAGSETQYF.

V gene TRBV7-9 combines with J gene TRBJ1-1, with a tentative D call TRBD1 (6 bases). Trimming stripped 1 base from V and 1 base from J, with 10 bases between. CDR3 length: 15 residues. Germline V gene lookup returns CDR1 SEHNR and CDR2 FQNEAQ (reference sequence). In DNA form, the CDR3 reads TGTGCCAGCAGCTTAGTTCGGGGGGCGAACACTGAAGCTTTCTTT. Its protein is CASSLVRGANTEAFF.

This clone has a handful of counts. The chain couples TRBV28 to TRBJ2-3; a weak D match, TRBD2 (6 bases). CDR1 is MDHEN and CDR2 is SYDVKM in the germline V gene. Trimming stripped 5 bases from V and 6 bases from J, with 12 bases between. CDR3 length: 13 amino acids. The CDR3 bases are TGTGCCAGCAGTGCCCGGGACTCTGATACGCAGTATTTT. Translation gives CASSARDSDTQYF.

On this clone: An end of the junction differs from the germline gene, which may be a read error. The chain couples TRBV5-6 to TRBJ1-6; D unresolved. Germline V gene lookup returns CDR1 SGHDT and CDR2 YYEEEE. The CDR3 runs 12 residues. The CDR3: CASSLPVGSIDF. CDR3 DNA sequence: TGTGCCAGCAGCCTCCCGGTGGGCTCTATAGACTTT. Complete variable domain (other parts from reference TRBV5-6 and TRBJ1-6): DAGVTQSPTHLIKTRGQQVTLRCSPKSGHDTVSWYQQALGQGPQFIFQYYEEEERQRGNFPDRFSGHQFPNYSSELNVNALLLGDSALYLCASSLPVGSIDFGNGTRLTVT.

This clone was counted between two and nine times. The chain links TRBV19 to TRBJ2-2, with 10 bases identical to TRBD2. This CDR3 is 15 amino acids long. The V segment lost 6 bases and the J segment 5 bases; nucleotides outside the gene matches: 6. In germline, CDR1 is LNHDA, CDR2 SQIVND (reference sequence). The CDR3 region has the DNA TGTGCCAGTAGCCTACTAGCGGGAAGGACCGGGGAGCTGTTTTTT. Protein product: CASSLLAGRTGELFF.

The CDR3 loop reads CASSGIARTGEKDGYTF. The DNA for the CDR3 is TGTGCCAGCTCGGGTATCGCCAGGACAGGTGAGAAGGATGGCTACACCTTC. The gene calls are TRBV5-6 and TRBJ1-2; 7 bases map to TRBD1. The CDR3 is 17 residues long. Trimming cost V 7 bases and J 6 bases; bases outside gene matches: 21. CDR1 is SGHDT, CDR2 YYEEEE, per germline.

This chain uses TRBV30 with TRBJ2-3; TRBD2 matches 8 bases. The CDR3 is 13 residues long. Germline assignment: CDR1 GTSNPN and CDR2 SVGIG (reference sequence). CDR3 nucleotides: TGTGCTGCGGGGGGTTTCGGCACAGATACGCAGTATTTT. Translated: CAAGGFGTDTQYF.

This clone came up once. The rearrangement joins TRBV14 to TRBJ2-2; no clear D. The V end lost 0 bases, the J end lost 6 bases, and 8 bases lay between the germline ends. Germline V gene data show CDR1 as SGHDN and CDR2 as FVKESK. There are 14 residues in the CDR3. The CDR3 DNA reads TGTGCCAGCAGCCAAGACAGATTACCCGGGGAGCTGTTTTTT. Its translation is CASSQDRLPGELFF.

The genes are TRBV5-1 and TRBJ2-1; D may be TRBD2 (6 bases). Germline CDR1 SGHRS, CDR2 YFSETQ. The CDR3 loop spans 16 amino acids. The germline V and J ends were trimmed by 4 bases and 9 bases, with 23 bases remaining between them. CDR3 DNA sequence: TGCGCCAGCAGCCTACGGGGGACCGCGAGTGGAGGTGAGCAGTTCTTC. Residues: CASSLRGTASGGEQFF.

This clone showed up just a few times. This chain connects TRBV7-5 to TRBJ2-2; the D call in the table, TRBD2, was not verified against the DNA. TRBV7-5 is a recognized pseudogene. The CDR3 spans 17 residues. For the CDR3, the DNA is TGTGCCAGAAGCTGTCCCGGGACTGCCGTGGAAACCGGGGAGCTGTTTTTT. It specifies CARSCPGTAVETGELFF.

This clone was detected only once. The chain has TRBV28 and TRBJ2-7; possible D gene TRBD2, 5 bases. V shed 2 bases and J shed 7 bases, with 9 bases lying between them. Looked up from germline, CDR1 is MDHEN and CDR2 is SYDVKM. The CDR3 runs 12 residues. The CDR3 nucleotides are TGTGCCAGCAGTTTAAGCTCGGGAGAGCAGTACTTC. This codes for CASSLSSGEQYF.

The CDR3 here is CASSKPLLPGGNEQFF. Written as DNA, the CDR3 is TGTGCCAGCAGCAAGCCCCTGTTGCCGGGAGGCAATGAGCAGTTCTTC. This chain joins TRBV21-1 and TRBJ2-1; TRBD2 is the table's D call and was not checked against the DNA. TRBV21-1 is an annotated pseudogene. The CDR3 has 16 residues.

The chain recombines TRBV9 with TRBJ2-7, with D unresolved. V lost 2 bases to trimming and J lost 1 base, with 10 bases between them. From germline, CDR1 is SGDLS and CDR2 YYNGEE. The CDR3 is 14 amino acids. CDR3 loop: CASSVSPGSYEQYF. Here the CDR3 DNA reads TGTGCCAGCAGCGTCAGCCCAGGTTCCTACGAGCAGTACTTC.

V usage is TRBV19 and J usage is TRBJ2-3; 11 bases are shared with TRBD2. The germline gives CDR1 LNHDA, CDR2 SQIVND (reference sequence). V lost 7 bases to trimming and J lost 6 bases; unmatched junction nucleotides: 9. This CDR3 has 15 residues. CDR3: CASTATSGRLDTQYF. The CDR3 coding sequence is TGTGCCAGTACCGCAACTAGCGGGAGATTGGATACGCAGTATTTT.

The rearrangement joins TRBV7-2 to TRBJ2-3; D possibly corresponds to TRBD2 (7 bases). The CDR3 length is 18 residues. In germline, CDR1 is SGHTA, CDR2 FQGNSA. The V end lost 5 bases, the J end lost 1 base, and 22 bases lay between the germline ends. The CDR3 spells CASSLTGGRALGTDTQYF. CDR3 in DNA: TGTGCCAGCAGCCTGACCGGGGGGCGCGCCCTAGGCACAGATACGCAGTATTTT.

The J gene is TRBJ2-1, the V gene TRBV7-8; D is ambiguous. The CDR3 is 11 amino acids. Trimming took 5 bases from V and 7 from J, leaving 6 bases between them. The germline CDR1 and CDR2 sequences are SGHVS and FQNEAQ. The CDR3 loop is CASSPKNEQFF. The CDR3 bases are TGTGCCAGCAGCCCTAAGAATGAGCAGTTCTTC.